Included here is one T cell receptor beta chain sequence, with context. Its antigen remains unidentified. Sequencing used immunoSEQ multiplex PCR; TCRdb keeps in-frame clones, though not all of them. The data contain 90,000 to 130,000 clones, approximately 89% of them singletons. This sample stems from a study of T cell responses to AZD1222 COVID-19 vaccine. General study findings and limits: Baseline serostatus was positive in only six AZD1222 recipients. In a largely white British group with more females than males, clonal diversity was possibly underestimated.

This CDR3 region has 13 residues. The V end was cut by 0 bases, the J end by 5 bases, with 7 bases between. Germline V gene data show CDR1 as LGHDT and CDR2 as YNNKEL (reference sequence). The receptor comes from an adult in good health. Sequencing used peripheral blood, obtained on day 0 of MenACWY control vaccination. The chain couples TRBV3-1 (or the pseudogene TRBV3-2) to TRBJ1-2; D is undetermined. The CDR3 nucleotides read TGTGCCAGCAGCCAAGACAAGTTATATGGCTACACCTTC. Translated: CASSQDKLYGYTF.